The TCR beta chain described here comes from a study of human T cells and chemical hapten exposure. Time point defined: patch test 3, about 24 weeks after DPC sensitization. Treatment specified: therapeutic diphenylcyclopropenone sensitization with weekly scalp DPC. The length of the CDR3 is 16 residues. In germline, CDR1 is LGHNA, CDR2 YNFKEQ. Trimming removed 4 bases from V and 3 bases from J; junction bases left unmatched: 7. TCRdb ran MiXCR on the RACE reads and lists one entry per CDR3 protein. Among 150,000 to 200,000 distinct CDR3 sequences listed, 25% to 35% were seen once. The receptor was isolated from a young woman with alopecia areata. Some clones in this sample may be carry-over from other donors' samples. This sequence joins TRBV4-2 and TRBJ2-3; 10 bases fit TRBD2. This sample comprised whole blood, obtained in connection with sensitization to the hapten diphenylcyclopropenone (DPC). The CDR3 loop is CASSPPLAGATDTQYF. The CDR3 coding sequence is TGTGCCAGCAGCCCTCCTCTAGCGGGAGCGACAGATACGCAGTATTTT.